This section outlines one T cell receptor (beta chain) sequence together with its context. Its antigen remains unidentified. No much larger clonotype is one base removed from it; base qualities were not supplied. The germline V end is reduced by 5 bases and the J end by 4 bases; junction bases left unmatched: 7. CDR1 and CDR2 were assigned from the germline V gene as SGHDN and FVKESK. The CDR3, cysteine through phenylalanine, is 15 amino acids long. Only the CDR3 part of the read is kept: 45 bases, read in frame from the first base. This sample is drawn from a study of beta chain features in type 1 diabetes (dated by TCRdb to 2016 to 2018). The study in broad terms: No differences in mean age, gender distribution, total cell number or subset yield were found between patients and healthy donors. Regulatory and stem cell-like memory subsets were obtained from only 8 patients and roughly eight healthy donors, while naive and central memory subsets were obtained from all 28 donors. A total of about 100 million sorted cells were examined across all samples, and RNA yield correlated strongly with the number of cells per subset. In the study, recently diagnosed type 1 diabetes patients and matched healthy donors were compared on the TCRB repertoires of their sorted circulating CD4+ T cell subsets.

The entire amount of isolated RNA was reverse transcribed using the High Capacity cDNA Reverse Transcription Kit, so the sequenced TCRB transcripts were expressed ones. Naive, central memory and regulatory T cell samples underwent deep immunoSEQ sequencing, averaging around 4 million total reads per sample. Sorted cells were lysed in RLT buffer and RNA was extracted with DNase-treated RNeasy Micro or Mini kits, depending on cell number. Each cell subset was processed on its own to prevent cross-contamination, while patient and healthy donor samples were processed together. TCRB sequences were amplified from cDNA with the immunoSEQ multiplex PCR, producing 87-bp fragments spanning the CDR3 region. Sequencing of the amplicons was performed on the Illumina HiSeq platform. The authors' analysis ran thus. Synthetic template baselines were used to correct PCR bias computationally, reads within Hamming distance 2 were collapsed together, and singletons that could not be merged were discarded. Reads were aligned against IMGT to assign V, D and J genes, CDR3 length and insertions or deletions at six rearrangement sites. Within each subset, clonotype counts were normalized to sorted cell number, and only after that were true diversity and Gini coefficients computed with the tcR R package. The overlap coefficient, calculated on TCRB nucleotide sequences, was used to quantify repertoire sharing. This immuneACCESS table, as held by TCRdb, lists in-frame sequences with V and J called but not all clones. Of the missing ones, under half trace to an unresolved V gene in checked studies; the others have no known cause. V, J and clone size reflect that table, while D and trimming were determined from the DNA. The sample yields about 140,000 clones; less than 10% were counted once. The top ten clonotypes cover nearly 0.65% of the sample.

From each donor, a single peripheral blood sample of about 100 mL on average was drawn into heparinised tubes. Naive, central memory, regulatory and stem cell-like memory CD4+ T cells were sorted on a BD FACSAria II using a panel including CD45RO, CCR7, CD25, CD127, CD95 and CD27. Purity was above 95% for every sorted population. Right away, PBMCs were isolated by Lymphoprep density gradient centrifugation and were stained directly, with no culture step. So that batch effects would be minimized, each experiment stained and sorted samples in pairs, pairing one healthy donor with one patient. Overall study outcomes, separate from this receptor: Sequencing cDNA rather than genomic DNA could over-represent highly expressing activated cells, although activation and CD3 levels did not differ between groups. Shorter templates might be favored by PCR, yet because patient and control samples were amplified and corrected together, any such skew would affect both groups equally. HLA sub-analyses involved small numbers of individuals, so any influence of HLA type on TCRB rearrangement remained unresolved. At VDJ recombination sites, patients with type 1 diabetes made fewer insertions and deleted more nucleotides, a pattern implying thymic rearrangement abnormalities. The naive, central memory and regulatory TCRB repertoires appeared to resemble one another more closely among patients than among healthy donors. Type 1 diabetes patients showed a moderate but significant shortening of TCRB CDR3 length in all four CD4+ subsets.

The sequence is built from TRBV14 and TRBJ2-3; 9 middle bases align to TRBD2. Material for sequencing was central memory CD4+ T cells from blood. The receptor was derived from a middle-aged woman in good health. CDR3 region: CASSFGGGASDTQYF. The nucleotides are TGTGCCAGCAGCTTTGGCGGGGGGGCCTCAGATACGCAGTATTTT.